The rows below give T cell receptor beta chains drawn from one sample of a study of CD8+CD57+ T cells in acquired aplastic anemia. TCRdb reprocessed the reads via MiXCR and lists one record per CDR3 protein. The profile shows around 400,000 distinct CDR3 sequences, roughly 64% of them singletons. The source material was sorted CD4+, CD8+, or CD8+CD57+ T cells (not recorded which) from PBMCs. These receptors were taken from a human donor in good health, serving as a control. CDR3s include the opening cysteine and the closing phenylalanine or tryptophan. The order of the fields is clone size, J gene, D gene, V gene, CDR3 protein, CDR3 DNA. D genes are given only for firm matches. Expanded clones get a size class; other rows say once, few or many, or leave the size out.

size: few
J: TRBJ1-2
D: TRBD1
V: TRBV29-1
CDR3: CSGGQGDYGYTF
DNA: TGCAGCGGGGGACAGGGTGACTATGGCTACACCTTC

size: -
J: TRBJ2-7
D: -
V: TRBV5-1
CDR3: CASRGWLGRYYEQYF
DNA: TGCGCCAGCAGGGGGTGGCTAGGCAGATACTACGAGCAGTACTTC

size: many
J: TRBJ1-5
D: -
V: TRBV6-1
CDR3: CATTGFGQPQHF
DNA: TGTGCCACCACAGGGTTTGGGCAGCCCCAGCATTTT

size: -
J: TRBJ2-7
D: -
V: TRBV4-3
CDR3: CASSQDGAPTRTYF
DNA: TGCGCCAGCAGCCAAGATGGTGCCCCTACGAGGACGTACTTC

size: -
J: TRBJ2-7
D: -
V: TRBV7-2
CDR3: CASSASRLQVPYEQYF
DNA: TGTGCCAGCAGTGCTAGCCGCTTACAGGTCCCCTACGAGCAGTACTTC

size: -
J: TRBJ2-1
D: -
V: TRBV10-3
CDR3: CAMSRSEGCNEQFF
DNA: TGTGCCATGTCTCGGTCCGAGGGCTGCAATGAGCAGTTCTTC

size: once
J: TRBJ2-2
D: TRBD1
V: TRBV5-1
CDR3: CASSETGGGTELFF
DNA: TGTGCCAGCAGCGAAACAGGGGGCGGGACGGAGCTGTTTTTT

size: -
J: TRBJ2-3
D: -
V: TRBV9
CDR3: CASSVAGAWTDTQYF
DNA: TGTGCCAGCAGCGTAGCGGGGGCTTGGACAGATACGCAGTATTTT

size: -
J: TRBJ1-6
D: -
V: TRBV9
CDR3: CASSEVEGRGSPLHF
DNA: TGTGCCAGCAGTGAAGTCGAGGGAAGAGGATCACCCCTCCACTTT

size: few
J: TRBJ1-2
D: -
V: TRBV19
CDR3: CASNHRDNYGYTF
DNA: TGTGCCAGTAATCACAGGGATAACTATGGCTACACCTTC

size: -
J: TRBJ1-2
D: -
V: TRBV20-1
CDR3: CSARGGGMNRTF
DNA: TGCAGTGCTAGGGGTGGGGGGATGAACAGGACCTTC

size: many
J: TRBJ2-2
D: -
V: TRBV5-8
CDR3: CASSLEPLSRDTGELFF
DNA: TGTGCCAGCAGCTTGGAGCCCCTTTCCCGGGACACCGGGGAGCTGTTTTTT

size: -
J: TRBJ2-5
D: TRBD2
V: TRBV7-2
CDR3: CASSSRLAGGLGATQYF
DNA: TGTGCCAGCAGCTCCAGACTGGCGGGGGGGCTGGGTGCCACCCAGTACTTC

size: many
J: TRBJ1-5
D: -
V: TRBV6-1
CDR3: CASAGGQGQPQHF
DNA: TGTGCCAGCGCCGGGGGGCAAGGCCAGCCCCAGCATTTT

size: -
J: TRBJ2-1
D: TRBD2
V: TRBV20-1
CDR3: CSATPLAGDNNEQFF
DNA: TGCAGTGCTACCCCCCTAGCGGGGGACAACAATGAGCAGTTCTTC

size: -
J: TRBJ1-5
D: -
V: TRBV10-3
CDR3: CAISEGLNQPQHF
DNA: TGTGCCATCAGTGAGGGCCTTAATCAGCCCCAGCATTTT

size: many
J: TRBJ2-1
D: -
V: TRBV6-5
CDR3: CASSRNNEQFF
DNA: TGTGCCAGCAGCCGAAACAATGAGCAGTTCTTC

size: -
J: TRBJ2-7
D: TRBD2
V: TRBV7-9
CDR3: CASSLPTAGGPPEQYF
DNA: TGTGCCAGCAGCTTACCCACGGCGGGAGGGCCACCCGAGCAGTACTTC

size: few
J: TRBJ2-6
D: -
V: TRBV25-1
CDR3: CALTYICSARAGSSGANVLTF
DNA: -

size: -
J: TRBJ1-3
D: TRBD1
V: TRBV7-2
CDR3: CASSTGTGPYDPDNTIYF
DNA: TGTGCCAGCAGCACCGGGACAGGGCCGTACGACCCGGACAACACCATATATTTT